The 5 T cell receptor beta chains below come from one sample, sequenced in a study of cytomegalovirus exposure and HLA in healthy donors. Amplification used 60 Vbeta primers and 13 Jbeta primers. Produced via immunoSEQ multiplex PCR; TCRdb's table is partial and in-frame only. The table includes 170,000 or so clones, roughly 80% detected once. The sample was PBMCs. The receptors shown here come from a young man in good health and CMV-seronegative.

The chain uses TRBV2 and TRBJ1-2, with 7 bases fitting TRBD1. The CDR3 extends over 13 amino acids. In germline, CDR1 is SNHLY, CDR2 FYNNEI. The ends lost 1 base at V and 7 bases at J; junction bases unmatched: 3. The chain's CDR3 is CASSEVYRGGYTF. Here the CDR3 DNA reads TGTGCCAGCAGTGAAGTATACAGGGGTGGCTACACCTTC.

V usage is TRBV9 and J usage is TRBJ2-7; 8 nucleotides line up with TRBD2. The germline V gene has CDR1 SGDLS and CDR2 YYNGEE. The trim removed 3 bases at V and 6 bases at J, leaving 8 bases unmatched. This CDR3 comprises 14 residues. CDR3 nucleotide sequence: TGTGCCAGCAGCGCAAGCGGGAGTCCTGTCGAGCAGTACTTC. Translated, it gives CASSASGSPVEQYF.

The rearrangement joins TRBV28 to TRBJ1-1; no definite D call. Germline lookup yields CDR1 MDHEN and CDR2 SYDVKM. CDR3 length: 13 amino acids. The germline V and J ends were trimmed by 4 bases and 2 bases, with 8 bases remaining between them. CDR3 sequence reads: CASSSIENTEAFF. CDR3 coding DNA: TGTGCCAGCAGTTCGATAGAAAACACTGAAGCTTTCTTT.

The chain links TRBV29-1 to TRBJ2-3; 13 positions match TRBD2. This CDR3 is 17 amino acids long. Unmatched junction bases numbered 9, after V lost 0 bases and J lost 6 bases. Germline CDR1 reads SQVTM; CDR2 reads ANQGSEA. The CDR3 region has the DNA TGCAGCGTTGAAGACCTTGTGACTAGCGGGAGGAGGGATACGCAGTATTTT. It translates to CSVEDLVTSGRRDTQYF.

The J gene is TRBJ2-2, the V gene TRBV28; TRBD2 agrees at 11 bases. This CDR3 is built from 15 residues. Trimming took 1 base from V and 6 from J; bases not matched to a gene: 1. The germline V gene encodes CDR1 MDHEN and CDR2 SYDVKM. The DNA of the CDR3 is TGTGCCAGCAGTTTATTAGCGGGAGGGTCCGGGGAGCTGTTTTTT. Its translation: CASSLLAGGSGELFF.